This T cell receptor (beta chain) originates from a study of blood T cell repertoires in COVID-19. Across the whole study: The samples span acute and convalescent COVID-19 from the United States, Italy and Spain. T cells, B-cell-depleted T cells, or PBMCs supplied cDNA or gDNA.

Per the authors' pipeline: Counts of nucleated cells, estimated from reference gene primer amplification, were obtained. Profiling relied on immunoSEQ multiplex PCR, and the TCRdb table lists in-frame clones only, not all of them. The V and J calls and clone size are taken from that table; D and trimming were inferred from the DNA. The table includes 200,000 to 300,000 clones, around 90% detected once. Germline CDR1 and CDR2: LGHNA and YNFKEQ. This CDR3 spans 15 amino acids. Trimming removed 1 base from V and 6 bases from J, with 10 bases in between. The sequenced sample consisted of peripheral blood. The chain combines TRBV4-2 with TRBJ1-6; no clear D gene. This receptor was obtained from a middle-aged woman with acute or convalescent COVID-19. The CDR3, as DNA: TGTGCCAGCAGCCAAGGAGGACTCGGTAATTCACCCCTCCACTTT. Translation: CASSQGGLGNSPLHF.